What follows are 6 T cell receptor beta chains derived from one specimen sequenced in a study of identical twins (dated by TCRdb to the mid-2010s). Libraries were prepared through 5' RACE. The sequencer was an Illumina HiSeq 2000. TCRdb itself trimmed the public reads at Q25 with fastp, ran MiXCR and retained productive beta chains. All rows with the same CDR3 protein become a single entry with the most common DNA and genes. The sample profile shows about 700,000 distinct CDR3 sequences; less than 10% of them were found once. The ten largest make up 0.98% of the sample. This sample was shared with a second study, whose subject was yellow fever vaccine responses in identical twins.

The specimen sequenced was PBMCs. These receptors originate from a woman under 30 in good health.

The V gene is TRBV2, the J gene TRBJ2-1; 10 nucleotides align to TRBD2. With 2 bases clipped from V and 5 bases from J, the junction kept 9 bases outside the gene matches. CDR3 length equals 17 residues. Looked up from germline, CDR1 is SNHLY and CDR2 is FYNNEI. The CDR3 region is CASSERSSGRSDNEQFF. CDR3 nucleotides: TGTGCCAGCAGTGAACGCTCTAGCGGGAGATCCGACAATGAGCAGTTCTTC.

This clonotype was counted ten times or more. The chain links TRBV7-9 to TRBJ2-4; 8 bases match TRBD2. The CDR3 is 16 amino acids. V was clipped by 7 bases and J by 0 bases; unmatched bases: 8. Per the germline V gene, CDR1 is SEHNR and CDR2 is FQNEAQ (reference sequence). CDR3 sequence: CASTSRGGLAKNIQYF. CDR3 coding DNA: TGTGCCAGCACCTCTCGCGGGGGGCTAGCCAAAAACATTCAGTACTTC.

This clonotype was detected many times. The V gene is TRBV5-5, the J gene TRBJ2-5, with 11 positions matching TRBD1. CDR3 length: 16 residues. Germline-derived CDR1 and CDR2 are SGHKS and YYEKEE (reference sequence). Unmatched junction bases numbered 8, after V lost 3 bases and J lost 4 bases. CDR3 sequence reads: CASSSQTGQGGETQYF. The CDR3 nucleotides are TGTGCCAGCAGCTCTCAAACGGGACAGGGGGGAGAGACCCAGTACTTC.

This clonotype was counted a few times. The chain employs TRBV5-1 and TRBJ2-1; no clear D gene. V was cut by 1 base and J by 8 bases, with 10 bases left in between. Germline V gene lookup returns CDR1 SGHRS and CDR2 YFSETQ. CDR3 length: 13 amino acids. CDR3 protein: CASSLFPTYEQFF. CDR3 bases: TGCGCCAGCAGCTTGTTCCCGACCTATGAGCAGTTCTTC.

This clonotype was observed a handful of times. V and J are TRBV6-5 and TRBJ2-2; D gene ambiguous. Trimming removed 0 bases at V and 0 bases at J, with 14 bases between. This CDR3 spans 18 amino acids. The germline V gene encodes CDR1 MNHEY and CDR2 SVGAGI. CDR3 bases: TGTGCCAGCAGTTACTCGGGCGCTGCAGGTTCGAACACCGGGGAGCTGTTTTTT. Translating it yields CASSYSGAAGSNTGELFF.

This clonotype occurred a few times. This chain links TRBV27 with TRBJ1-6; D unclear. Germline-derived CDR1 and CDR2 are MNHEY and SMNVEV (reference sequence). V lost 5 bases and J lost 0, with 5 bases in between. The CDR3 is 14 residues long. This CDR3 reads CASSQTSYNSPLHF. CDR3 DNA: TGTGCCAGCAGTCAGACCTCCTATAATTCACCCCTCCACTTT.